A selection of T cell receptor beta chains follows, all from one sample in a study of T-cell reconstitution after alpha-beta-depleted transplantation in children. MiXCR, applied by TCRdb to the PCR reads, yields one record per CDR3 protein. The sample shows 81,000 or so distinct CDR3 sequences, roughly 16% of them seen only once. The input for sequencing was PBMCs, mostly from graft donor cells, taken 180 days after TCRalphabeta/CD19-depleted stem cell transplant. The receptor set was obtained from a male patient between 2 and 10 years old who had a stem cell transplant for acute lymphoblastic leukemia, so the T cells may come from the graft donor. Each CDR3 is given with its conserved first and last residue. The D gene is left open where the match is weak. The size entry is marked missing in some rows and otherwise reads once, few, many or a size class.

d_call	v_call	j_call	clone_size	cdr3_nt	cdr3_aa
TRBD2	TRBV7-2	TRBJ2-5	many	TGTGCCAGCAGCTTAAGCGGGGGGACGCAGGTTTTAGGAGAGACCCAGTACTTC	CASSLSGGTQVLGETQYF
NA	TRBV10-3	TRBJ1-1	NA	TGTGCCATCAGTGATTCTCGGGGGAACACTGAAGCTTTCTTT	CAISDSRGNTEAFF
TRBD1	TRBV5-1	TRBJ2-7	few	TGCGCCAGCAGCTTGGATCCGACAGGGGTCAACTCCTACGAGCAGTACTTC	CASSLDPTGVNSYEQYF
TRBD2	TRBV3-1	TRBJ2-7	few	TGTGCCTGCTGCCGCCCGGGACTAGCGGGCCTCAGCTCCTACGAGCAGTACTTC	CACCRPGLAGLSSYEQYF
NA	TRBV20-1	TRBJ1-4	NA	TGCAGTGCCGCACAGGGCCCTGGCGGTGAAAAACTGTTTTTT	CSAAQGPGGEKLFF
NA	TRBV6-2/TRBV6-3	TRBJ2-7	once	TGTGCCAGCAGTTATCTTATCGAGCTGTACTTC	CASSYLIELYF
NA	TRBV12-3/TRBV12-4	TRBJ2-7	NA	TGTGCCAGCGGGGCCTACGAGCAGTACTTC	CASGAYEQYF
NA	TRBV27	TRBJ2-1	NA	TGTGCCAGCAGCCCCCCGAGTCTTGCCAATGAGCAGTTCTTC	CASSPPSLANEQFF
TRBD2	TRBV9	TRBJ2-1	few	TGTGCCAGCAGCTCACGCGGGGGGGGTACCTACAATGAGCAGTTCTTC	CASSSRGGGTYNEQFF
TRBD1	TRBV5-6	TRBJ2-7	NA	TGTGCCAGCAGCTTGTTTACAGGGGACCTCTCCTACGAGCAGTACTTC	CASSLFTGDLSYEQYF
TRBD1	TRBV6-1	TRBJ2-1	NA	TGTGCCAGCAGTGAATATTTTGTCGGACAGGGCCTTGGCAATGAGCAGTTCTTC	CASSEYFVGQGLGNEQFF
TRBD2	TRBV11-2	TRBJ2-3	few	TGTGCCAGCAGCTTAGAAGGGGCGGGGGGGCCGACAGATACGCAGTATTTT	CASSLEGAGGPTDTQYF
NA	TRBV6-5	TRBJ1-3	few	TGTGCCAGCAGTTACAAGTCCTCTAGCTCTGGAAACACCATATATTTT	CASSYKSSSSGNTIYF
TRBD1	TRBV2	TRBJ1-2	NA	TGTGCCATCTTATCGCAGGGGGGCTATGGCTACACCTTC	CAILSQGGYGYTF
NA	TRBV5-1	TRBJ1-2	few	TGCGCCAGCAAAGGGTCAGAAGAGGATGGCTACACCTTC	CASKGSEEDGYTF
TRBD1	TRBV27	TRBJ1-1	NA	TGTGCCAGCAGTTTATCGCCCACGACAGGGAGGACTGAAGCTTTCTTT	CASSLSPTTGRTEAFF
NA	TRBV12-3/TRBV12-4	TRBJ1-5	many	TGTGCCAGCACCCCGGACGGCAATCAGCCCCAGCATTTT	CASTPDGNQPQHF
NA	TRBV7-6	TRBJ2-6	few	TGTGCCAGCAGCTACCCCCAGGAGCCCCACTCTGGGGCCAACGTCCTGACTTTC	CASSYPQEPHSGANVLTF
NA	TRBV7-2	TRBJ1-1	NA	TGTGCCAGCAGCTTAAGCCAGATGAACACTGAAGCTTTCTTT	CASSLSQMNTEAFF
TRBD1	TRBV7-9	TRBJ2-2	few	TGTGCCAGCAGCCCGGGGACAGGAGCGAACACCGGGGAGCTGTTTTTT	CASSPGTGANTGELFF
TRBD1	TRBV7-6	TRBJ2-1	few	TGTGCCAGCAGCCGAAGGACAGGGGGGTCCTACAATGAGCAGTTCTTC	CASSRRTGGSYNEQFF
TRBD2	TRBV7-6	TRBJ2-7	NA	TGTGCCAGCAGCTTAACGGGAGGCGAGCAGTACTTC	CASSLTGGEQYF
NA	TRBV6-2/TRBV6-3	TRBJ2-7	few	TGTGCCAGCAGTTTGAAGAGGCATGCCTACGAGCAGTACTTC	CASSLKRHAYEQYF
TRBD2	TRBV7-9	TRBJ2-1	few	TGTGCCAGCAGCTTCCAGCGGGGGGGCCGGAATGAGCAGTTCTTC	CASSFQRGGRNEQFF
NA	TRBV4-1	TRBJ2-1	NA	TGCGCCAGCAGCCGCCCCCCCCAGACAGGATACAATGAGCAGTTCTTC	CASSRPPQTGYNEQFF
TRBD1	TRBV5-1	TRBJ1-1	NA	TGCGCCAGCAGCACCACAGGGGTTCCCACTGAAGCTTTCTTT	CASSTTGVPTEAFF
NA	TRBV20-1	TRBJ2-3	NA	TGCAGTGCCCGGATCTGGGGAAATACGCAGTATTTT	CSARIWGNTQYF
TRBD1	TRBV5-1	TRBJ2-7	NA	TGCGCCAGCGCCCCAGGGGGACCAACGCGGGAGCAGTACTTC	CASAPGGPTREQYF